This T cell receptor beta chain was captured in a study of blood T cell repertoires in COVID-19 (TCRdb year 2020). General notes on the study: Collaborator samples came from the United States, Italy and Spain and covered acute and convalescent phases of COVID-19. The dataset comprised deeply sampled blood TCRbeta repertoires from subjects exposed to, actively infected with, or recovered from COVID-19. Samples came from the ongoing ImmuneRACE study (first 160 participants) plus 1,254 subjects from 6 global collaborators. A de-identified subject ID, COVID-19 status, age in years and sex were almost always included in the sample metadata. The material from the prospective study consisted of cDNA or gDNA derived from T cells, B-cell-depleted T cells, or PBMCs. The repertoires were released in a freely available public database intended as a resource for research on the immune response to SARS-CoV-2. Where HLA class I and class II types were available, the types were taken from metadata supplied by the sample provider, not from assay-based typing. Overall results and qualifications from the work: Clinical and demographic metadata were provided uncurated, with the amount varying by source and participant.

CDR1 and CDR2 are read off the germline V gene (reference sequence) as LNHDA and SQIVND. V ends up 3 bases short and J 7 bases short, with an unmatched junction base count of 4. The CDR3 runs 15 amino acids, cysteine and phenylalanine included. Only the CDR3 DNA is retained, 45 bases long and in frame from the first base. TCRbeta CDR3 regions were amplified from genomic DNA using the immunoSEQ Assay, a bias-controlled multiplex PCR. Concerning the study's data processing: Nucleated cell counts per sample were estimated from amplification of reference gene primers within the assay. To quantify the absolute abundance of each unique TCRbeta CDR3 rearrangement, sequence reads were collapsed and filtered. For each sample, productive Simpson clonality was calculated as the square root of Simpson's diversity index over productive rearrangements. TCRdb holds this immuneACCESS table with in-frame rearrangements only. Some clones are missing; in checked studies, unresolved V genes explain under half, and the rest has no known cause. V, J and clone size reflect that table, while D and trimming were determined from the DNA. The sample includes about 270,000 clones, with about 87% observed a single time. 4.1% of the sample goes to the ten largest clones.

Regarding this clone: It lacks a known antigen. Base-call qualities are not available, and no considerably larger clone is one nucleotide away. This sample also contains other DNA sequences that code for the same CDR3.

Participants in the prospective study were aged roughly 18 to 95 years, lived in 20 to 25 United States geographic areas, and enrolled through a virtual design. To assign participants to cohorts, the prospective study relied on clinical history that participants themselves reported in a screening survey and a study questionnaire. In the prospective study, whole blood, serum and a nasopharyngeal or oropharyngeal swab were collected from each participant by mobile phlebotomists. Over a roughly 2-month period, participants in the prospective study had the option of providing additional blood draws and questionnaires. Before DNA extraction, blood samples from the prospective study were shipped at room temperature or frozen.

The sequenced sample consisted of PBMCs or T cells enriched from blood (not recorded which). The chain joins TRBV19 to TRBJ2-1; a stretch of 12 junction bases matches TRBD2. This TCR derives from a woman in her thirties with acute COVID-19. The sequenced DNA: TGTGCCAGTAGTATCCTAGCGGGAGGGCCTAATGAGCAGTTCTTC. It translates to CASSILAGGPNEQFF.